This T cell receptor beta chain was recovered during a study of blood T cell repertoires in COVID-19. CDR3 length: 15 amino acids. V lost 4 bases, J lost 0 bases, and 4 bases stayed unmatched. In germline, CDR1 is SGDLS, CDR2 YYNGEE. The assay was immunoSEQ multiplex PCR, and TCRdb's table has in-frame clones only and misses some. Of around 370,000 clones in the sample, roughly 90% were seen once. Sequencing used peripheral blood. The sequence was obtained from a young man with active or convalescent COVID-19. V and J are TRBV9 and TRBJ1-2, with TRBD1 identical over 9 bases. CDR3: CASSQGQGANYGYTF. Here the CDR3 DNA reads TGTGCCAGCAGCCAGGGACAGGGAGCTAACTATGGCTACACCTTC.